What follows are 19 T cell receptor beta chains derived from one specimen sequenced in a study of blood T cell repertoires in COVID-19. Measured with immunoSEQ multiplex PCR; TCRdb has only the in-frame clones, and not every one. Here the sample spans around 360,000 clones, more than 75% being singletons. Sample: peripheral blood. Receptor source: a woman in her 30s with COVID-19, enrolled during active disease.

The gene calls are TRBV7-9 and TRBJ2-7; the match to TRBD2 covers 15 bases. Germline loops: CDR1 SEHNR, CDR2 FQNEAQ (reference sequence). With 7 bases clipped from V and 6 bases from J, the junction kept 10 bases outside the gene matches. CDR3 size: 16 residues. CDR3 DNA: TGTGCCAGCACCAACGTCCGGGGACTAGCGGGAGGCGAGCAGTACTTC. It specifies CASTNVRGLAGGEQYF.

This clone was seen a few times. The chain carries TRBV29-1 and TRBJ2-5; TRBD1 agrees at 11 bases. The CDR3 extends over 13 amino acids. CDR1 is SQVTM and CDR2 is ANQGSEA in the germline V gene. V was clipped by 7 bases and J by 7 bases; unmatched bases: 8. The CDR3 nucleotides are TGCAGCGGTCGTGCCGGGACAGGGGGGACCCAGTACTTC. Protein sequence: CSGRAGTGGTQYF.

The chain is built from TRBV9 and TRBJ2-3, with a possible D match to TRBD1 (5 bases). The germline V gene has CDR1 SGDLS and CDR2 YYNGEE. V was cut by 0 bases and J by 2 bases, with 10 bases left in between. The CDR3 runs to 15 residues. DNA of the CDR3: TGTGCCAGCAGCGTAGGACAGCGCATCACAGATACGCAGTATTTT. Translated, it gives CASSVGQRITDTQYF. Full variable domain (outside the CDR3, taken from reference TRBV9 and TRBJ2-3): DSGVTQTPKHLITATGQRVTLRCSPRSGDLSVYWYQQSLDQGLQFLIQYYNGEERAKGNILERFSAQQFPDLHSELNLSSLELGDSALYFCASSVGQRITDTQYFGPGTRLTVL.

The chain carries TRBV30 and TRBJ1-3, with D perhaps TRBD1 (5 bases). The CDR3 is 11 residues long. Per the germline V gene, CDR1 is GTSNPN and CDR2 is SVGIG (reference sequence). Trimming removed 2 bases from V and 14 bases from J, with 13 bases in between. The CDR3 DNA sequence: TGTGCCTGGAGTCTAGTTGGGGCGTTATATTTT. This sequence encodes CAWSLVGALYF.

The V call is TRBV12-3 or TRBV12-4, the J call TRBJ1-6; no reliable D call. The V gene lost 4 bases and the J gene lost 8 bases, with 9 bases spanning the gap. The CDR3 is 13 amino acids. CDR3 amino acids: CASSYFRDSPLHF. In nucleotides, the CDR3 is TGTGCCAGCAGTTATTTCCGGGATTCACCCCTCCACTTT.

This rearrangement joins TRBV6-5 to TRBJ1-2, with 10 bases aligning to TRBD1. The trim removed 5 bases at V and 7 bases at J, leaving 7 bases unmatched. The CDR3 runs 14 residues. Germline V lookup: CDR1 MNHEY, CDR2 SVGAGI. CDR3 sequence reads: CASSLRDRGSGYTF. The CDR3 DNA sequence: TGTGCCAGCAGTCTTCGGGACAGGGGTTCTGGCTACACCTTC.

The V and J genes are TRBV28 and TRBJ2-7; TRBD2 matches 8 bases. Germline V gene lookup returns CDR1 MDHEN and CDR2 SYDVKM. The CDR3 is 17 residues long. V lost 3 bases to trimming and J lost 5 bases; unmatched junction nucleotides: 15. The CDR3 loop reads CASSFWVSGAKWDEQYF. The CDR3 nucleotides read TGTGCCAGCAGTTTTTGGGTTAGCGGGGCCAAATGGGACGAGCAGTACTTC.

The chain is built from TRBV7-8 and TRBJ1-1; D unclear. The CDR3 consists of 14 residues. Germline V lookup: CDR1 SGHVS, CDR2 FQNEAQ. V lost 0 bases, J lost 4 bases, and 9 bases lay in between. This chain's CDR3 is CASSLAGGSTEAFF. CDR3 nucleotide sequence: TGTGCCAGCAGCTTAGCTGGAGGGAGCACTGAAGCTTTCTTT.

This chain uses TRBV28 with TRBJ2-2; 8 positions agree with TRBD1. CDR3 length: 15 amino acids. CDR1 is MDHEN, CDR2 SYDVKM, per germline. The V segment lost 6 bases and the J segment 8 bases; nucleotides outside the gene matches: 11. CDR3 DNA: TGTGCCAGCAGCCGGCCGGACAGGGCTGGAGGGGAGCTGTTTTTT. It specifies CASSRPDRAGGELFF.

This chain joins TRBV6-1 and TRBJ1-6, with TRBD1 as a possible D gene (6 bases). The CDR3 extends over 14 amino acids. V was shortened by 0 bases and J by 8 bases, with 8 bases between the two germline ends. Germline CDR1 MNHNS, CDR2 SASEGT. The chain's CDR3 is CASSEAGGHSPLHF. The CDR3, as DNA: TGTGCCAGCAGTGAAGCGGGGGGGCATTCACCCCTCCACTTT.

The chain combines TRBV11-2 with TRBJ2-5; D is possibly TRBD1 (5 bases). The germline V gene has CDR1 SGHAT and CDR2 FQNNGV. This CDR3 has 16 residues. V was cut by 1 base and J by 0 bases, with 12 bases left in between. The CDR3, as DNA: TGTGCCAGCAGCTTAGGGGGCTACCCGGACCAAGAGACCCAGTACTTC. This translates into CASSLGGYPDQETQYF. Full variable domain (remainder filled in from reference TRBV11-2 and TRBJ2-5): EAGVAQSPRYKIIEKRQSVAFWCNPISGHATLYWYQQILGQGPKLLIQFQNNGVVDDSQLPKDRFSAERLKGVDSTLKIQPAKLEDSAVYLCASSLGGYPDQETQYFGPGTRLLVL.

This chain uses TRBV5-4 with TRBJ2-1; a possible D gene is TRBD2 (6 bases). V dropped 2 bases and J dropped 7 bases, with 16 bases sitting between them. In germline, CDR1 is SGHNT, CDR2 YYREEE (reference sequence). CDR3 length: 15 amino acids. CDR3 sequence (DNA): TGTGCCAGCAGCTTAGACGGGGGTGTGTGGAATGAGCAGTTCTTC. It is translated as CASSLDGGVWNEQFF.

The chain has TRBV7-3 and TRBJ2-3, with a weak D call TRBD2 (7 bases). The CDR3 spans 15 residues. V was clipped by 7 bases and J by 2 bases, with 16 bases between them. CDR1 and CDR2 from the germline V gene are SGHTA and FQGTGA. The DNA of the CDR3 is TGTGCCAGCACTTTGGTGGGGGGGGCCACAGATACGCAGTATTTT. Translation gives CASTLVGGATDTQYF.

The chain combines TRBV6-4 with TRBJ2-1, with 13 bases identical to TRBD2. The CDR3 sequence is 17 residues long. The germline V gene encodes CDR1 MRHNA and CDR2 SNTAGT. The ends lost 0 bases at V and 9 bases at J; junction bases unmatched: 8. The CDR3 here is CASSDSIGLAGVGEQFF. The CDR3 DNA reads TGTGCCAGCAGTGACTCGATTGGACTAGCGGGAGTTGGTGAGCAGTTCTTC.

The CDR3 nucleotides are TGTGCCACCGCGACTAGCGAAACCTACGAGCAGTACTTC. Translated, it gives CATATSETYEQYF. J is TRBJ2-7 and V is TRBV6-5; 8 bases are shared with TRBD2. The CDR3 covers 13 residues. Germline lookup yields CDR1 MNHEY and CDR2 SVGAGI. V shed 10 bases and J 2 bases; nucleotides not matched to a gene: 7.

The chain combines TRBV30 with TRBJ2-6; TRBD1 might be the D (5 bases). The CDR3 covers 17 residues. Looked up from germline, CDR1 is GTSNPN and CDR2 is SVGIG (reference sequence). Trimming stripped 4 bases from V and 0 bases from J, with 16 bases between. CDR3 DNA sequence: TGTGCCTGGAAGACCCGGCTAGGGGCCTCTGGGGCCAACGTCCTGACTTTC. Amino acid sequence: CAWKTRLGASGANVLTF.

The gene calls are TRBV30 and TRBJ1-1; TRBD1 is a possible D gene (6 bases). The CDR3 extends over 13 amino acids. The germline gives CDR1 GTSNPN, CDR2 SVGIG (reference sequence). With 7 bases removed from V and 0 bases from J, the gap between germline ends came to 12 bases. The CDR3 reads CALDRGMNTEAFF. The CDR3 DNA reads as TGTGCCTTGGACAGAGGTATGAACACTGAAGCTTTCTTT.

The chain uses TRBV29-1 and TRBJ2-1, with D uncertain. The germline V gene has CDR1 SQVTM and CDR2 ANQGSEA. V lost 4 bases, J lost 3 bases, and 10 bases lay in between. This CDR3 contains 13 residues. The CDR3 is CSVGGADYNEQFF. The CDR3 region has the DNA TGCAGCGTTGGAGGAGCAGACTACAATGAGCAGTTCTTC.

V gene TRBV5-5 combines with J gene TRBJ2-7; D is uncertain. This CDR3 has 12 residues. Germline V gene data show CDR1 as SGHKS and CDR2 as YYEKEE (reference sequence). Trimming cost V 4 bases and J 7 bases, with 12 bases left between them. This chain's CDR3 is CASSLSRVEQYF. The CDR3 nucleotides are TGTGCCAGCAGCCTATCTCGGGTGGAGCAGTACTTC.